This T cell receptor (beta chain) was recovered during a study of CD8 T cells in Susac syndrome. V was pared by 2 bases and J by 1 base, with 12 bases between. Looked up from germline, CDR1 is SEHNR and CDR2 is FQNEAQ (reference sequence). The CDR3 sequence is 16 residues long. An input of about 0.45 to 1 ug of RNA was subjected to reverse transcription using random hexamers. Via MiXCR, TCRdb re-called the immunoSEQ multiplex PCR reads, giving one row per CDR3 protein. The sample records about 52,000 distinct CDR3 sequences, 93% being singletons. This rearrangement joins TRBV7-9 to TRBJ2-4; no firm D call. The specimen sequenced was CD8+ T cells from PBMCs. This clonotype originated in a human donor with multiple sclerosis. The CDR3 sequence is CASSLWAAPAKNIQYF. CDR3 bases: TGTGCCAGCAGCTTATGGGCAGCACCTGCCAAAAACATTCAGTACTTC.